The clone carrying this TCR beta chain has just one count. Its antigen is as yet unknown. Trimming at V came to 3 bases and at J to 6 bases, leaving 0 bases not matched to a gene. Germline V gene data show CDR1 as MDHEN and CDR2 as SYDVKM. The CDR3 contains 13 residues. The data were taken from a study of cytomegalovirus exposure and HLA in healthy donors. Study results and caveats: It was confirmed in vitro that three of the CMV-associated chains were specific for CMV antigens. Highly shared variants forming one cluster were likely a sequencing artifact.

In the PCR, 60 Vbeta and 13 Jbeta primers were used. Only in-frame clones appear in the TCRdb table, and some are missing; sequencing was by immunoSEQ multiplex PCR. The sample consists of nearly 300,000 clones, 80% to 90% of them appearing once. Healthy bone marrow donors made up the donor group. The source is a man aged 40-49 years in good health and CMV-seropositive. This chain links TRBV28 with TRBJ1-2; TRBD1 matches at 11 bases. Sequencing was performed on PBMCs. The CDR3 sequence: CASSLDRGHGYTF. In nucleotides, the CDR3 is TGTGCCAGCAGTTTGGACAGGGGGCATGGCTACACCTTC.